These T cell receptor beta chains were read from a single sample in a study of cytotoxic CD8 clonotypes in ibrutinib-treated CLL. TCRdb's copy holds only in-frame clones and misses some; the assay was immunoSEQ multiplex PCR. The sample includes nearly 300,000 clones, around 77% of them seen just once. The starting material was PBMCs, obtained at disease progression, from a patient treated with ibrutinib. The receptors come from a human donor with chronic lymphocytic leukemia. CDR3s include the opening cysteine and the closing phenylalanine or tryptophan. The order of the fields is D gene, V gene, J gene, clone size, CDR3 DNA, CDR3 protein. A D gene is named only where the DNA matches it firmly. For some rows the clone size is stated as once, few or many, or as a class when expanded; others skip it.

.	TRBV13	TRBJ2-3	.	TGTGCCAGCAGCTTAGAGGCCCTCCTGGATACGCAGTATTTT	CASSLEALLDTQYF
.	TRBV6-6	TRBJ1-2	few	TGTGCCAGTAGAGGCTACACCTTC	CASRGYTF
TRBD2	TRBV9	TRBJ2-5	.	TGTGCCAGCAGCCTAGGGAGTGGGGCTAGCGGTCAAGAGACCCAGTACTTC	CASSLGSGASGQETQYF
TRBD2	TRBV9	TRBJ2-1	once	TGTGCCAGCACCGTTGGGGGAGGGCCATTAAATGAGCAGTTCTTC	CASTVGGGPLNEQFF
TRBD1	TRBV4-1	TRBJ2-3	.	TGCGCCAGCAGCCATCCGGGACAGGGGGTCCGCACAGATACGCAGTATTTT	CASSHPGQGVRTDTQYF
.	TRBV9	TRBJ2-5	.	TGTGCCAGCAGCGTAGGATCCCCCTTTTGGGACCAAGAGACCCAGTACTTC	CASSVGSPFWDQETQYF
.	TRBV5-1	TRBJ1-2	.	TGCGCCAGCAGCACGGAGATACTCTATGGCTACACCTTC	CASSTEILYGYTF
TRBD2	TRBV4-2	TRBJ2-7	.	TGTGCCAGCAGCCAAGATCATTGGCGCACTAGCGGGGGGGTATACGAGCAGTACTTC	CASSQDHWRTSGGVYEQYF
.	TRBV29-1	TRBJ1-3	.	TGCAGCGTTTCGGGTCTTGTGTCTCAGAGAAACACCATATATTTT	CSVSGLVSQRNTIYF
.	TRBV7-9	TRBJ2-7	.	TGTGCCAGCGAGGGGGTTACCTACGAGCAGTACTTC	CASEGVTYEQYF
TRBD2	TRBV10-3	TRBJ2-7	.	TGTGCCATCAGTGAGTCCGGCGGGGGAAGCTCCTACGAGCAGTACTTC	CAISESGGGSSYEQYF
.	TRBV7-8	TRBJ2-7	few	TGTGCCAGCAGCTTAGGGGGCCTCTCCTACGAGCAGTACTTC	CASSLGGLSYEQYF
.	TRBV11-2	TRBJ2-5	.	TGTGCCAGCAGCCTTAGAAGGTCTAGAGGAATTTTCGAGACCCAGTACTTC	CASSLRRSRGIFETQYF
TRBD1	TRBV5-1	TRBJ1-1	.	TGCGCCAGCCGGACAGGGATGAACACTGAAGCTTTCTTT	CASRTGMNTEAFF
.	TRBV10-2	TRBJ2-7	.	TGCGCCAGCAGTGAGTCGAAGCCCAAAACCTACGAGCAGTACTTC	CASSESKPKTYEQYF
TRBD2	TRBV19	TRBJ2-1	.	TGTGCCAGTAGTAGAGGACTAGCGGGAGGGATAATTTACAATGAGCAGTTCTTC	CASSRGLAGGIIYNEQFF
.	TRBV5-1	TRBJ2-3	.	TGCGCCAGCAGCTTGGTAGTAGCCCGCACAGATACGCAGTATTTT	CASSLVVARTDTQYF
.	TRBV25-1	TRBJ1-2	.	TGTGCCAGCAGTGAGGGAAACTATGGCTACACCTTC	CASSEGNYGYTF